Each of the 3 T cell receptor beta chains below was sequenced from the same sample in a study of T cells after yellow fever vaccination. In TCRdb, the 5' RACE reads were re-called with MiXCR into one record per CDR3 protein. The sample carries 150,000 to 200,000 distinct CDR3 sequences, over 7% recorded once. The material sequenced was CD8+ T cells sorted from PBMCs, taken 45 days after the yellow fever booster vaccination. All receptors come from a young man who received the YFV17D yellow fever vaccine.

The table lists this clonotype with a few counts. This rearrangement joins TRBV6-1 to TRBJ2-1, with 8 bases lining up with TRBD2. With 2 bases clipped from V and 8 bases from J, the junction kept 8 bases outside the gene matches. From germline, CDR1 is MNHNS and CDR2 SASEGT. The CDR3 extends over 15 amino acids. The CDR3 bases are TGTGCCAGCAGTGAACCCCAGCGGGGGTTCGATGAGCAGTTCTTC. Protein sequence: CASSEPQRGFDEQFF.

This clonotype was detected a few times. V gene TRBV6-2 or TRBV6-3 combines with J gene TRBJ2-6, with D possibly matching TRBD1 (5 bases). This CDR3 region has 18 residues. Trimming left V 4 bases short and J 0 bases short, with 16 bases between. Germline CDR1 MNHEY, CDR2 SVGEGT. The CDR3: CASSSERPDSSGANVLTF. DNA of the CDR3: TGTGCCAGCAGTTCAGAGAGACCTGACAGCTCTGGGGCCAACGTCCTGACTTTC.

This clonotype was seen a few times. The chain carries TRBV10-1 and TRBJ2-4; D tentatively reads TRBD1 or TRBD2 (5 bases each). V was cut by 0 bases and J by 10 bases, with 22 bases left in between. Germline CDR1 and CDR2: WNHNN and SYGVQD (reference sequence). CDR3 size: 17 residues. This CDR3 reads CASSESKVRGPAAIQYF. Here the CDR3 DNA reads TGCGCCAGCAGTGAGTCGAAAGTGAGGGGTCCCGCTGCGATTCAGTACTTC.